These T cell receptor beta chains were read from a single sample in a study of brain T cells in children with intractable seizures. Clones were sequenced by immunoSEQ multiplex PCR, and TCRdb holds only the in-frame ones, with some missing. Altogether 300,000 to 400,000 clones are present, over 90% being singletons, with the ten largest covering 5.7%. Sequencing used peripheral blood, obtained less than 6 months after surgery. Receptors were obtained from a boy less than two years old with tuberous sclerosis and intractable seizures. Each CDR3 is given without its conserved first and last residue. Clone size is given for some rows only: seen once, a few or many times, or a class if the clone is expanded.

TRBV5-6	TRBJ2-3	.	ASSRPPGGGTDTQY
TRBV4-1	TRBJ2-1	.	ASSPQPGLTYNEQF
TRBV18	TRBJ1-2	few	ASSRPRDRENGYT
TRBV6-5	TRBJ1-5	.	ASTSKGTGNQPQH
TRBV9	TRBJ2-7	.	ASSVGAGSEQY
TRBV7-6	TRBJ2-7	.	ASSLAGGTYEQY
TRBV19	TRBJ1-1	.	ASTPGMVDKRKAGTEAF
TRBV4-1	TRBJ2-5	.	ASSQDEVGETQY
TRBV7-3	TRBJ1-2	.	ASSSLDSQGYT
TRBV30	TRBJ1-1	.	AWRTQGKNTEAF
TRBV6-5	TRBJ1-1	.	ASSHQGAGNTEAF
TRBV19	TRBJ1-5	.	ASSGDRGPNQPQH
TRBV2	TRBJ2-2	.	ASSEVETGGTGELF
TRBV5-4	TRBJ2-7	once	ASSIPGPKNEQY
TRBV7-9	TRBJ1-2	.	ASSVQGDVYGYT
TRBV15	TRBJ1-5	.	ATSREGGLSGQPQH
TRBV5-5	TRBJ1-1	.	ASSLLVISLGTEAF
TRBV6-6	TRBJ2-1	.	ATKPGTAYNEQF
TRBV28	TRBJ2-6	.	ASRRDTASGANVLT
TRBV7-2	TRBJ2-2	.	ASSLRDYPTGELF
TRBV11-3	TRBJ1-3	.	ASSLRGDAGNTIY
TRBV19	TRBJ2-7	.	ASSIDLRDGEQY
TRBV7-8	TRBJ2-3	.	ASSIFWGADTQY
TRBV5-1	TRBJ1-1	once	ASRAGQNTEAF
TRBV9	TRBJ1-2	.	ASSAGWQAGGYT
TRBV19	TRBJ2-5	.	ASSIEGQETQY
TRBV5-6	TRBJ2-7	once	ASSLVWQESSYEQY
TRBV19	TRBJ2-1	.	ASSTSGGGINNEQF
TRBV7-6	TRBJ2-7	.	ASSFSGDYEQY
TRBV6-6	TRBJ2-7	once	ASSYSTAQGYEQY
TRBV7-3	TRBJ2-5	.	ASSPNRGGETQY
TRBV3-1/TRBV3-2	TRBJ2-7	.	ASSQSGKDLDEQY
TRBV25-1	TRBJ1-5	once	ASRGQGAQPQH
TRBV24-1	TRBJ1-5	.	ATSDRQGQPQH
TRBV10-3	TRBJ2-7	.	AIGTSGTRGEQY
TRBV5-1	TRBJ2-2	.	ASSLVGEAGELF
TRBV7-9	TRBJ2-5	.	ASHLMDRDFQETQY
TRBV5-4	TRBJ2-2	.	ASRGEGTGELF
TRBV5-1	TRBJ1-2	.	ASSFKMGDGYT
TRBV18	TRBJ2-4	.	ASSLGQPRGIQY
TRBV6-4	TRBJ1-2	.	ASSDSPPGEANYGYT
TRBV19	TRBJ1-3	.	ASRPGRRSSGNTIY
TRBV10-3	TRBJ1-1	.	ASRIGDTEAF
TRBV12-3/TRBV12-4	TRBJ2-7	.	ASSPTTSEQY
TRBV6-5	TRBJ2-7	.	ASSPSGTGANEQY
TRBV6-5	TRBJ1-2	once	ASRPGQLAEKGYT
TRBV4-2	TRBJ2-5	.	ASSQDAGTGNQETQY
TRBV7-6	TRBJ2-3	.	ASSLVGGDSDTQY
TRBV5-1	TRBJ1-2	.	ASSPGQTNYGYT
TRBV29-1	TRBJ2-7	.	SVDPAGGPGEQY
TRBV10-2	TRBJ2-3	.	ASSDEGTHTDTQY
TRBV6-2/TRBV6-3	TRBJ1-5	.	ASSSVYLQDTWGPQH
TRBV5-6	TRBJ2-5	.	ASSFPGFQETQY
TRBV3-1/TRBV3-2	TRBJ1-2	.	ASSRRKTGTVNYGYT
TRBV5-4	TRBJ2-1	.	ASSRYGLAVYNEQF